Shown below are 13 T cell receptor beta chains from a single sample sequenced in a study of cytomegalovirus exposure and HLA in healthy donors. The PCR used 60 Vbeta and 13 Jbeta primers. Using immunoSEQ multiplex PCR, the repertoire was profiled, and TCRdb retains in-frame clones only, with some absent. Of 150,000 to 200,000 clones listed, 60% to 85% are singletons. The sequencing sample was made of PBMCs. These receptors were obtained from a female donor in good health and CMV-seronegative.

The V gene is TRBV28, the J gene TRBJ2-2, with 8 bases lining up with TRBD2. This CDR3 is 16 amino acids long. Looked up from germline, CDR1 is MDHEN and CDR2 is SYDVKM. Trimming took 4 bases from V and 5 from J; bases not matched to a gene: 9. DNA for the CDR3: TGTGCCAGCAGTTGGGTCGGGACTAGAACTACCGGGGAGCTGTTTTTT. It is translated as CASSWVGTRTTGELFF.

The J gene is TRBJ1-1, the V gene TRBV15; 8 positions match TRBD1. Per the germline V gene, CDR1 is LNHNV and CDR2 is YYDKDF (reference sequence). This CDR3 contains 18 residues. The V segment lost 0 bases and the J segment 0 bases; nucleotides outside the gene matches: 9. For the CDR3, the DNA is TGTGCCACCAGCAGAGATTTGGGACAGGTATATATGAACACTGAAGCTTTCTTT. This sequence encodes CATSRDLGQVYMNTEAFF. Looking up the rest from reference TRBV15 and TRBJ1-1 gives the full variable domain: DAMVIQNPRYQVTQFGKPVTLSCSQTLNHNVMYWYQQKSSQAPKLLFHYYDKDFNNEADTPDNFQSRRPNTSFCFLDIRSPGLGDTAMYLCATSRDLGQVYMNTEAFFGQGTRLTVV.

This chain uses TRBV27 with TRBJ2-5; 10 bases align to TRBD1. The end of the DNA aligns better with TRBJ2-7, so the J call may be wrong. The germline V gene has CDR1 MNHEY and CDR2 SMNVEV (reference sequence). The CDR3 length is 15 residues. The CDR3 DNA reads as TGTGCCAGCAGTCCAGGGACAGGGGTTATCTACGAGCAGTACTTC. Protein: CASSPGTGVIYEQYF.

The chain has TRBV6-5 and TRBJ1-2; 8 nucleotides agree with TRBD1. CDR1 is MNHEY, CDR2 SVGAGI, per germline. The CDR3 has 15 amino acids. Unmatched junction bases numbered 10, after V lost 6 bases and J lost 4 bases. CDR3 in amino acids: CASSHRQGPTYGYTF. The CDR3 DNA sequence: TGTGCCAGCAGCCATCGACAGGGGCCTACCTATGGCTACACCTTC.

This rearrangement joins TRBV7-2 to TRBJ1-6; D unresolved. The germline V and J ends were trimmed by 6 bases and 5 bases, with 11 bases remaining between them. The CDR3 runs 14 residues. Germline assignment: CDR1 SGHTA and CDR2 FQGNSA. CDR3 coding DNA: TGTGCCAGCAGTTCCCAATCTAATAATTCACCCCTCCACTTT. Translated, it gives CASSSQSNNSPLHF.

This clone was counted a few times. This chain joins TRBV15 and TRBJ2-5, with 12 bases lining up with TRBD1. The trim removed 1 base at V and 5 bases at J, leaving 2 bases unmatched. Per germline, CDR1 LNHNV and CDR2 YYDKDF (reference sequence). The CDR3 sequence is 15 residues long. DNA for the CDR3: TGTGCCACCAGCAGAGTCGGGACAGGGGGCGAGACCCAGTACTTC. Protein product: CATSRVGTGGETQYF.

This clone was picked up one time. J is TRBJ1-5 and V is TRBV19; unclear D gene. The CDR3 contains 17 residues. Per germline, CDR1 LNHDA and CDR2 SQIVND (reference sequence). Deletions cut 0 bases from V and 2 bases from J, with 14 bases between. The chain's CDR3 is CASSIDTGTWGNQPQHF. For the CDR3, the DNA is TGTGCCAGTAGTATAGATACGGGAACGTGGGGCAATCAGCCCCAGCATTTT.

The chain combines TRBV29-1 with TRBJ1-1; weak D call: TRBD1 (5 bases). The CDR3 runs to 15 residues. V lost 0 bases, J lost 1 base, and 12 bases lay in between. CDR1 SQVTM and CDR2 ANQGSEA come from the germline V gene. CDR3 bases: TGCAGCGTTGAAGAGTGGGGCCAGCAGAACACTGAAGCTTTCTTT. This codes for CSVEEWGQQNTEAFF.

The CDR3 protein is CAWSLQGSYGYTF. The CDR3 nucleotides read TGTGCCTGGAGTTTACAGGGGAGCTATGGCTACACCTTC. The chain couples TRBV30 to TRBJ1-2; 7 bases agree with TRBD1. From germline, CDR1 is GTSNPN and CDR2 SVGIG (reference sequence). V shed 2 bases, J shed 4 bases, and the junction held 4 bases outside the gene matches. The CDR3 spans 13 residues.

This chain joins TRBV19 and TRBJ2-1; 11 positions match TRBD2. The J segment lost 3 bases and the V segment lost 5 bases, leaving 3 bases of the junction unmatched. The germline V gene has CDR1 LNHDA and CDR2 SQIVND (reference sequence). The CDR3 has 15 residues. The CDR3 region has the DNA TGTGCCAGTAGTTCCACTAGCGGGAGCTACAATGAGCAGTTCTTC. Encoded protein: CASSSTSGSYNEQFF.

The chain joins TRBV19 to TRBJ2-7, with 7 positions matching TRBD1. With V trimmed by 4 bases and J by 5 bases, 20 bases remained unmatched. CDR3 length: 18 amino acids. The V gene's germline CDR1 is LNHDA and CDR2 SQIVND (reference sequence). The DNA for the CDR3 is TGTGCCAGTAGTACCCTGGTGGCAGGGGGTTTGGGGCCTGACGAGCAGTACTTC. Translated: CASSTLVAGGLGPDEQYF.

The genes are TRBV19 and TRBJ2-3, with D possibly TRBD2 on 6 matching bases. The V end was cut by 5 bases, the J end by 5 bases, with 20 bases between. From germline, CDR1 is LNHDA and CDR2 SQIVND (reference sequence). The CDR3 runs 16 residues. CDR3 protein: CASSSLGLQTGDTQYF. CDR3 DNA: TGTGCCAGTAGTTCATTGGGACTTCAGACGGGAGATACGCAGTATTTT.

The CDR3 sequence is CASSWGLAGVRDTGELFF. The CDR3 nucleotides are TGTGCCAGCAGCTGGGGACTAGCGGGAGTGAGGGACACCGGGGAGCTGTTTTTT. The chain uses TRBV7-9 and TRBJ2-2, with 14 bases identical to TRBD2. The germline gives CDR1 SEHNR, CDR2 FQNEAQ (reference sequence). The CDR3 runs to 18 residues. After removal of 4 bases from V and 3 bases from J, the junction contained 7 bases not matched to a gene.